These T cell receptor beta chains were read from a single sample in a study of cytomegalovirus exposure and HLA in healthy donors. Produced via immunoSEQ multiplex PCR; TCRdb's table is partial and in-frame only. Among some 150,000 clones, 80% were seen once, and the ten largest hold roughly 4.8%. Source material: PBMCs. These receptors all come from a woman between 45 and 65 years old in good health and CMV-seropositive. CDR3s include the opening cysteine and the closing phenylalanine or tryptophan. D genes are given only for firm matches. Clone size appears in some rows only: once, few, many, or a class for an expanded clone.

J	D	V	size	length	DNA	CDR3
TRBJ1-1	TRBD1	TRBV19	NA	15	TGTGCCAGTAGTATAGACGGGACAGGGGGCACTGAAGCTTTCTTT	CASSIDGTGGTEAFF
TRBJ1-5	TRBD1	TRBV19	NA	14	TGTGCCAGTAGTACGGGACAGGGTGTTCAGCCCCAGCATTTT	CASSTGQGVQPQHF
TRBJ2-7	TRBD2	TRBV19	NA	17	TGTGCCAGTAGTAGAGGACTAGCGGGAGGCCAGCCCTACGAGCAGTACTTC	CASSRGLAGGQPYEQYF
TRBJ1-6	TRBD1	TRBV7-2	NA	15	TGTGCCAGCAGCTTTTTCGGACAGGAAGGCTCACCCCTCCACTTT	CASSFFGQEGSPLHF
TRBJ2-1	TRBD1	TRBV5-5	NA	15	TGTGCCAGCAGCCTAGGGACAGGCTCCTACAATGAGCAGTTCTTC	CASSLGTGSYNEQFF
TRBJ1-2	NA	TRBV7-3	NA	11	TGTGCCAGCATGGGCGACCAGGGCTACACCTTC	CASMGDQGYTF
TRBJ2-5	TRBD1	TRBV19	NA	13	TGTGCCAGTAGTGCTCAGGGGGCCGAGACCCAGTACTTC	CASSAQGAETQYF
TRBJ1-6	TRBD1	TRBV7-8	NA	14	TGTGCCAGCAGCTTAGGGGACAGGGTTTCACCCCTCCACTTT	CASSLGDRVSPLHF
TRBJ1-4	NA	TRBV5-1	NA	14	TGCGCCAGCAGCCTAAGGTATCGGGTTGGAAAACTGTTTTTT	CASSLRYRVGKLFF
TRBJ2-7	TRBD2	TRBV30	NA	15	TGTGCCTGGAGTCCCCGACTAGCGGGGGGGGACGAGCAGTACTTC	CAWSPRLAGGDEQYF
TRBJ2-3	NA	TRBV5-1	NA	14	TGCGCCAGCAGCTTGGACTACTCCACAGATACGCAGTATTTT	CASSLDYSTDTQYF
TRBJ2-5	TRBD2	TRBV11-1	once	17	TGTGCCAGCAGCCCTGGGAGACTAGCGGGCGACCAAGAGACCCAGTACTTC	CASSPGRLAGDQETQYF
TRBJ1-5	NA	TRBV2	NA	17	TGTGCCAGCAGTGAAATAGTTGGAGGTCCCCCGTGGCGGCCCCAGCATTTT	CASSEIVGGPPWRPQHF
TRBJ1-5	TRBD1	TRBV6-1	NA	15	TGTGCCAGCAGTGATAACAGGGGGCGCGGGCAGCCCCAGCATTTT	CASSDNRGRGQPQHF
TRBJ1-1	NA	TRBV5-1	NA	13	TGCGCCAGCAGCTTGACGGTGAACACTGAAGCTTTCTTT	CASSLTVNTEAFF
TRBJ2-7	TRBD2	TRBV29-1	NA	15	TGCAGCGTTGAAAAGACTAGCGGGGGACTTTACGAGCAGTACTTC	CSVEKTSGGLYEQYF